One sample yielded the 29 T cell receptor beta chains listed below, sequenced in a study of shared clonotypes between healthy human individuals. Naive-designated CD8 cells lacked CD45RO, were positively enriched for CCR7, and omitted terminally differentiated effector memory CD45RA+ cells. Clones were sequenced by immunoSEQ multiplex PCR, and TCRdb holds only the in-frame ones, with some missing. The sample lists roughly 2,000,000 clones, 93% seen once, with under 2% in the top ten. Sequenced: naive CD8+ T cells from PBMCs. Receptor source: a man between 18 and 35 years old in good health. Some clones in this sample may be carry-over from other donors' samples.

This chain uses TRBV19 with TRBJ2-2; 9 positions agree with TRBD2. Germline V gives CDR1 LNHDA, CDR2 SQIVND (reference sequence). The V segment lost 5 bases and the J segment 6 bases; nucleotides outside the gene matches: 10. The CDR3 is 16 residues long. CDR3 amino acids: CASSPRTSENAGELFF. The DNA for the CDR3 is TGTGCCAGTAGTCCCCGGACTAGCGAGAATGCCGGGGAGCTGTTTTTT.

The genes are TRBV15 and TRBJ2-7; the D is unclear. V gave up 5 bases and J gave up 2 bases, with 13 bases separating them. The germline CDR1 and CDR2 sequences are LNHNV and YYDKDF (reference sequence). This CDR3 region has 14 residues. In DNA form, the CDR3 reads TGTGCCACCAGCGGCCAACAGTGGCCCTACGAGCAGTACTTC. Its translation: CATSGQQWPYEQYF. The whole variable domain, remainder taken from reference TRBV15 and TRBJ2-7, is DAMVIQNPRYQVTQFGKPVTLSCSQTLNHNVMYWYQQKSSQAPKLLFHYYDKDFNNEADTPDNFQSRRPNTSFCFLDIRSPGLGDTAMYLCATSGQQWPYEQYFGPGTRLTVT.

This rearrangement joins TRBV5-4 to TRBJ2-2; the D is unclear. The CDR3 sequence is 15 residues long. Trimming took 1 base from V and 6 from J, leaving 13 bases between them. Germline assignment: CDR1 SGHNT and CDR2 YYREEE (reference sequence). CDR3: CASSLLDHAPGELFF. The CDR3 DNA reads as TGTGCCAGCAGCTTGTTAGACCACGCCCCCGGGGAGCTGTTTTTT.

The chain carries TRBV7-8 and TRBJ1-2; TRBD1 matches 7 bases. This CDR3 region has 15 residues. The ends lost 1 base at V and 2 bases at J; junction bases unmatched: 4. CDR1 and CDR2 (germline): SGHVS, FQNEAQ. CDR3 sequence: CASSLGDRLNYGYTF. The DNA of the CDR3 is TGTGCCAGCAGCTTAGGGGACAGACTCAACTATGGCTACACCTTC. The full variable domain, in which reference TRBV7-8 and TRBJ1-2 provide the parts outside the CDR3, is GAGVSQSPRYKVAKRGQDVALRCDPISGHVSLFWYQQALGQGPEFLTYFQNEAQLDKSGLPSDRFFAERPEGSVSTLKIQRTQQEDSAVYLCASSLGDRLNYGYTFGSGTRLTVV.

The chain links TRBV29-1 to TRBJ1-1; the D is unclear. The germline V gene has CDR1 SQVTM and CDR2 ANQGSEA. The CDR3 length is 12 residues. V lost 4 bases and J lost 0, with 6 bases in between. The chain's CDR3 is CSVVSLNTEAFF. Here the CDR3 DNA reads TGCAGCGTTGTATCCCTGAACACTGAAGCTTTCTTT.

The CDR3 region has the DNA TGTGCCAGCAGACAGGCTCGAGCACGCACAGATACGCAGTATTTT. It is translated as CASRQARARTDTQYF. The V call is TRBV28, the J call TRBJ2-3; a weak D match, TRBD1 (5 bases). Germline lookup yields CDR1 MDHEN and CDR2 SYDVKM. The CDR3 is 15 amino acids. Trimming pared 6 bases from V and 1 base from J, leaving 14 bases between.

The chain couples TRBV12-5 to TRBJ2-2, with 10 bases aligning to TRBD2. Germline lookup yields CDR1 LGHNT and CDR2 FRNRAP. The CDR3 sequence is 16 residues long. Germline trimming cut 4 bases from V and 6 bases from J; bases unmatched to any gene: 8. The CDR3 nucleotides are TGTGCTAGTGGTTCTCCAGCGGGAGGGCCGTCCGGGGAGCTGTTTTTT. It translates to CASGSPAGGPSGELFF.

V is TRBV27 and J is TRBJ2-3, with D perhaps TRBD2 (6 bases). Germline CDR1 MNHEY, CDR2 SMNVEV (reference sequence). This CDR3 has 18 amino acids. Trimming removed 7 bases at V and 2 bases at J, with 25 bases between. Written as DNA, the CDR3 is TGTGCCAGCACCAACCATGGGGGGAGTCTAACGCCCACAGATACGCAGTATTTT. Amino acids: CASTNHGGSLTPTDTQYF.

V gene TRBV29-1 combines with J gene TRBJ1-1; D gene ambiguous. The germline CDR1 and CDR2 sequences are SQVTM and ANQGSEA. Trimming took 1 base from V and 1 from J, leaving 25 bases between them. The CDR3 sequence is 19 residues long. The CDR3: CSVEGTRGFSGAQNTEAFF. The CDR3 region has the DNA TGCAGCGTTGAAGGCACACGGGGTTTCTCTGGAGCTCAGAACACTGAAGCTTTCTTT.

The V gene is TRBV29-1, the J gene TRBJ1-1; D might be TRBD1 (5 bases). Germline V gene lookup returns CDR1 SQVTM and CDR2 ANQGSEA. V was shortened by 2 bases and J by 5 bases, with 9 bases between the two germline ends. This CDR3 comprises 12 residues. The CDR3 loop is CSVERGETEAFF. As DNA, the CDR3 is TGCAGCGTTGAACGGGGGGAGACTGAAGCTTTCTTT.

This chain joins TRBV19 and TRBJ1-5, with 7 bases fitting TRBD1. CDR3 size: 14 residues. With 5 bases clipped from V and 4 bases from J, the junction kept 5 bases outside the gene matches. CDR1 is LNHDA and CDR2 is SQIVND in the germline V gene (reference sequence). The CDR3 is CASSVPGQNQPQHF. CDR3 sequence (DNA): TGTGCCAGTAGTGTACCGGGACAGAATCAGCCCCAGCATTTT.

The V gene is TRBV9, the J gene TRBJ2-4, with no clear D. V was pared by 4 bases and J by 2 bases, with 22 bases between. This CDR3 spans 18 amino acids. Germline CDR1 is SGDLS and CDR2 is YYNGEE. The CDR3 DNA follows: TGTGCCAGCAGCCCCCCGCGTGGCAGTAGGGAATCCAAAAACATTCAGTACTTC. Residues: CASSPPRGSRESKNIQYF. Based on the CDR3 plus reference TRBV9 and TRBJ2-4, the full variable domain is DSGVTQTPKHLITATGQRVTLRCSPRSGDLSVYWYQQSLDQGLQFLIQYYNGEERAKGNILERFSAQQFPDLHSELNLSSLELGDSALYFCASSPPRGSRESKNIQYFGAGTRLSVL.

V usage is TRBV7-9 and J usage is TRBJ2-7; D tentatively fits TRBD1 or TRBD2 (5 bases each). Germline assignment: CDR1 SEHNR and CDR2 FQNEAQ (reference sequence). CDR3 length equals 15 residues. Trimming took off 6 bases at V and 0 bases at J, with 15 bases between the two ends. The CDR3 nucleotides are TGTGCCAGCAGTCACGGCGCAGGGACCTCCTACGAGCAGTACTTC. It is translated as CASSHGAGTSYEQYF.

This clone was recorded a few times. V and J are TRBV27 and TRBJ1-5, with 9 bases that match TRBD1. V shed 6 bases and J 7 bases; nucleotides not matched to a gene: 7. The CDR3 loop spans 14 amino acids. The germline V gene has CDR1 MNHEY and CDR2 SMNVEV (reference sequence). DNA for the CDR3: TGTGCCAGCAGCCAACAGGGGGCAGGACAGCCCCAGCATTTT. Translated, it gives CASSQQGAGQPQHF.

The rearrangement links TRBV4-1 to TRBJ2-1; possible D gene TRBD1, 6 bases. V shed 2 bases and J shed 3 bases, with 11 bases lying between them. CDR3 length: 15 residues. Germline assignment: CDR1 MGHRA and CDR2 YSYEKL. CDR3 sequence: CASSQKQGSYNEQFF. The CDR3, as DNA: TGCGCCAGCAGCCAAAAACAGGGAAGCTACAATGAGCAGTTCTTC.

This sequence joins TRBV7-9 and TRBJ2-1; D is undetermined. The CDR3 totals 14 residues. V lost 4 bases and J 1 base, leaving 8 bases between the germline ends. Looked up from germline, CDR1 is SEHNR and CDR2 is FQNEAQ (reference sequence). In DNA form, the CDR3 reads TGTGCCAGCAGCTCGGACGGGTCCTACAATGAGCAGTTCTTC. Protein sequence: CASSSDGSYNEQFF.

The chain has TRBV4-2 and TRBJ2-1, with D unresolved. Per germline, CDR1 LGHNA and CDR2 YNFKEQ. The CDR3 contains 19 residues. V dropped 4 bases and J dropped 1 base, with 23 bases sitting between them. CDR3 amino acids: CASSPIPWGVVPSYNEQFF. The CDR3, as DNA: TGTGCCAGCAGCCCTATCCCATGGGGTGTCGTCCCTTCCTACAATGAGCAGTTCTTC.

V and J are TRBV5-1 and TRBJ1-5; unclear D gene. The CDR3 sequence is 13 residues long. Trimming left V 2 bases short and J 2 bases short, with 5 bases between. Germline V lookup: CDR1 SGHRS, CDR2 YFSETQ. The CDR3 sequence: CASSFGGNQPQHF. CDR3 sequence (DNA): TGCGCCAGCAGCTTCGGCGGCAATCAGCCCCAGCATTTT.

This sequence joins TRBV14 and TRBJ1-1; 7 bases are shared with TRBD1. Trimming took 3 bases from V and 7 from J; bases not matched to a gene: 2. CDR3 size: 12 residues. The germline gives CDR1 SGHDN, CDR2 FVKESK. CDR3 in amino acids: CASSHGTVEAFF. CDR3 DNA: TGTGCCAGCAGCCACGGGACAGTTGAAGCTTTCTTT.

The chain uses TRBV19 and TRBJ2-1; D may be TRBD1 (5 bases). The germline V gene encodes CDR1 LNHDA and CDR2 SQIVND (reference sequence). Between the trimmed V and J ends, which lost 6 bases and 5 bases, there was a span of 11 bases. The CDR3 covers 13 residues. CDR3 sequence: CASRQGRDNEQFF. The CDR3 DNA reads as TGTGCCAGTAGGCAGGGAAGGGACAATGAGCAGTTCTTC.

The chain is built from TRBV19 and TRBJ2-3; 8 bases line up with TRBD1. CDR1 is LNHDA and CDR2 is SQIVND in the germline V gene (reference sequence). CDR3 size: 13 residues. V shed 10 bases and J 2 bases; nucleotides not matched to a gene: 5. The CDR3 DNA follows: TGTGCCACCCAGGACAGGGACACAGATACGCAGTATTTT. The encoded protein is CATQDRDTDTQYF.

The CDR3 region has the DNA TGTGCCAGCGGTCTTTTCTACGAGCAGTACTTC. Amino acids: CASGLFYEQYF. This chain joins TRBV6-1 and TRBJ2-7, with D hard to call. The CDR3 contains 11 residues. The V gene lost 8 bases and the J gene lost 3 bases, with 8 bases spanning the gap. CDR1 and CDR2 (germline): MNHNS, SASEGT.

The sample holds one count of this clone. The chain couples TRBV28 to TRBJ2-3; maybe TRBD1 (6 bases). Per the germline V gene, CDR1 is MDHEN and CDR2 is SYDVKM. The CDR3 is made up of 18 amino acids. V was shortened by 5 bases and J by 3 bases, with 24 bases between the two germline ends. CDR3 nucleotide sequence: TGTGCCAGCAGTCCTACAATCTTGGACAGCGCTATGACAGATACGCAGTATTTT. Its protein product is CASSPTILDSAMTDTQYF.

The chain uses TRBV10-3 and TRBJ2-1; 7 positions agree with TRBD1. This CDR3 has 14 amino acids. Germline trimming cut 7 bases from V and 5 bases from J; bases unmatched to any gene: 8. CDR1 is ENHRY and CDR2 is SYGVKD in the germline V gene. In DNA, the CDR3 is TGTGCCATCAATGACAGGGTCCGGGACAATGAGCAGTTCTTC. Protein product: CAINDRVRDNEQFF.

The chain employs TRBV9 and TRBJ1-3, with D unresolved. V dropped 3 bases and J dropped 0 bases, with 13 bases sitting between them. CDR3 length: 16 residues. Germline CDR1 SGDLS, CDR2 YYNGEE. CDR3 in amino acids: CASSARTVRSGNTIYF. As DNA, the CDR3 is TGTGCCAGCAGCGCCAGGACCGTTCGCTCTGGAAACACCATATATTTT.

This chain links TRBV5-6 with TRBJ2-7; D is undetermined. This CDR3 spans 12 amino acids. The V and J ends lost 0 bases and 6 bases respectively, with 7 bases between them. CDR1 is SGHDT, CDR2 YYEEEE, per germline. The CDR3 DNA follows: TGTGCCAGCAGCTTGGCCGGGTCCGAGCAGTACTTC. Amino acid sequence: CASSLAGSEQYF.

This clone was found once. This chain joins TRBV4-2 and TRBJ2-5, with D possibly TRBD2 on 6 matching bases. CDR1 and CDR2 from the germline V gene are LGHNA and YNFKEQ. This CDR3 spans 13 amino acids. Trimming shortened V by 5 bases and J by 4 bases, and 11 bases separated the two germline ends. In DNA, the CDR3 is TGTGCCAGCAGCTATACTAGCAGAGAGACCCAGTACTTC. Amino acid sequence: CASSYTSRETQYF.

The chain joins TRBV27 to TRBJ2-7, with D tentatively TRBD2 (6 bases). Trimming took off 6 bases at V and 4 bases at J, with 16 bases between the two ends. The CDR3 runs 14 residues. CDR1 and CDR2 (germline): MNHEY, SMNVEV (reference sequence). This CDR3 is CASRGRMGGYEQYF. In nucleotides, the CDR3 is TGTGCCAGCAGAGGACGAATGGGGGGTTACGAGCAGTACTTC.

This sequence joins TRBV27 and TRBJ2-7; 8 positions agree with TRBD2. Germline V gene sequence: CDR1 MNHEY, CDR2 SMNVEV (reference sequence). The CDR3 consists of 14 residues. J gave up 4 bases and V 5 bases, and 7 bases lay outside the gene matches. CDR3 sequence: CASSEAGVSYEQYF. The CDR3, as DNA: TGTGCCAGCAGTGAAGCGGGAGTATCATACGAGCAGTACTTC.